These 5 T cell receptor beta chains were sequenced from one sample in a study of T cell responses to AZD1222 COVID-19 vaccine. Repertoires were generated with immunoSEQ multiplex PCR, while TCRdb's copy carries only in-frame clones and drops some. The sample records 60,000 to 90,000 clones, 60% to 85% being singletons. The starting material was peripheral blood, obtained 28 days after the second dose of the MenACWY control vaccine. Receptors originate from an adult who received the MenACWY meningococcal vaccine as a control.

V and J are TRBV7-9 and TRBJ1-1, with TRBD1 as a possible D gene (5 bases). The CDR3 totals 15 residues. Germline values: CDR1 SEHNR, CDR2 FQNEAQ (reference sequence). Trimming stripped 2 bases from V and 1 base from J, with 11 bases between. CDR3 DNA: TGTGCCAGCAGCTTATTCCTCGGGGGGAACACTGAAGCTTTCTTT. Its translation: CASSLFLGGNTEAFF.

The rearrangement joins TRBV6-1 to TRBJ2-3, with D unresolved. The CDR3 sequence is 16 residues long. With 3 bases removed from V and 2 bases from J, the gap between germline ends came to 15 bases. Per the germline V gene, CDR1 is MNHNS and CDR2 is SASEGT. Here the CDR3 reads CASSESGAFHTDTQYF. CDR3 DNA sequence: TGTGCCAGCAGTGAGTCCGGAGCGTTCCACACAGATACGCAGTATTTT.

The chain recombines TRBV7-8 with TRBJ2-2, with D perhaps given as TRBD1 or TRBD2 (6 bases each). The CDR3 loop spans 15 amino acids. Germline CDR1 SGHVS, CDR2 FQNEAQ. The V end lost 5 bases, the J end lost 3 bases, and 13 bases lay between the germline ends. The CDR3 sequence is CASSSTGADTGELFF. For the CDR3, the DNA is TGTGCCAGCAGCAGTACGGGGGCGGACACCGGGGAGCTGTTTTTT.

This clone was seen once. The rearrangement uses TRBV10-3 and TRBJ2-5; perhaps TRBD1 as D (5 bases). CDR1 ENHRY and CDR2 SYGVKD come from the germline V gene. Deletions cut 6 bases from V and 1 base from J, with 9 bases between. The CDR3 covers 13 residues. CDR3 nucleotide sequence: TGTGCCATCAGCTCGGACATCCAAGAGACCCAGTACTTC. Translated: CAISSDIQETQYF.

V gene TRBV7-2 combines with J gene TRBJ1-1; D is unresolved. The CDR3 is made up of 15 amino acids. Germline lookup yields CDR1 SGHTA and CDR2 FQGNSA. The V gene lost 3 bases and the J gene lost 10 bases, with 21 bases spanning the gap. The CDR3 nucleotides are TGTGCCAGCAGCTTCAACTTCGGACGGTCCGGAGGAGCTTTCTTT. Protein product: CASSFNFGRSGGAFF.